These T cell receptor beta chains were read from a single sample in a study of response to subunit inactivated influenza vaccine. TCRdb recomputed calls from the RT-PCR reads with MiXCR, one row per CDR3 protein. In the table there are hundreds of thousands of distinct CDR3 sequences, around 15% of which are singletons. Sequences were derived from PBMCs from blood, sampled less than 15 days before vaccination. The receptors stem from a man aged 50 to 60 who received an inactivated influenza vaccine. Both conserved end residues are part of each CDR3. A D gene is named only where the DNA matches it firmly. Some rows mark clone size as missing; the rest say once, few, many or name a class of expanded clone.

cdr3_aa: CASSFSGPHNEQFF
cdr3_nt: TGTGCCAGCAGCTTTAGCGGGCCCCACAATGAGCAGTTCTTC
clone_size: -
d_call: TRBD2
j_call: TRBJ2-1
v_call: TRBV7-2

cdr3_aa: CASSFHPGLAADNEQFF
cdr3_nt: TGTGCCAGCAGTTTTCACCCGGGACTAGCGGCTGACAATGAGCAGTTCTTC
clone_size: few
d_call: TRBD2
j_call: TRBJ2-1
v_call: TRBV7-9

cdr3_aa: CASSQDGVWDTQYF
cdr3_nt: TGCGCCAGCAGCCAAGATGGGGTATGGGATACGCAGTATTTT
clone_size: -
d_call: -
j_call: TRBJ2-3
v_call: TRBV4-3

cdr3_aa: CASGGLNTGELFF
cdr3_nt: TGCGCCAGCGGGGGACTTAACACCGGGGAGCTGTTTTTT
clone_size: few
d_call: -
j_call: TRBJ2-2
v_call: TRBV4-3

cdr3_aa: CASSPEGGRLGEKLFF
cdr3_nt: TGTGCCAGCAGTCCCGAGGGGGGCAGATTGGGTGAAAAACTGTTTTTT
clone_size: few
d_call: -
j_call: TRBJ1-4
v_call: TRBV12-3/TRBV12-4

cdr3_aa: CSASRGLAELYEQYF
cdr3_nt: TGCAGTGCTAGCCGTGGACTAGCGGAGCTGTACGAGCAGTACTTC
clone_size: -
d_call: TRBD2
j_call: TRBJ2-7
v_call: TRBV20-1

cdr3_aa: CASRKIQGAGNNEQFF
cdr3_nt: TGTGCCAGCAGAAAAATACAGGGGGCTGGGAACAATGAGCAGTTCTTC
clone_size: -
d_call: TRBD1
j_call: TRBJ2-1
v_call: TRBV12-3/TRBV12-4

cdr3_aa: CASSNDRVQETQYF
cdr3_nt: TGTGCCAGCAGTAATGACAGGGTCCAAGAGACCCAGTACTTC
clone_size: few
d_call: TRBD1
j_call: TRBJ2-5
v_call: TRBV7-9

cdr3_aa: CASSQDPTERDSYEQYF
cdr3_nt: TGTGCCAGCAGCCAAGATCCCACAGAGCGGGACTCCTACGAGCAGTACTTC
clone_size: -
d_call: TRBD2
j_call: TRBJ2-7
v_call: TRBV3-1

cdr3_aa: CASSAGSTYNEQFF
cdr3_nt: TGCGCCAGCAGCGCCGGGAGTACCTACAATGAGCAGTTCTTC
clone_size: -
d_call: -
j_call: TRBJ2-1
v_call: TRBV5-1

cdr3_aa: CASSFSSGGAGANVLTF
cdr3_nt: TGTGCCAGCAGTTTTAGTTCAGGGGGGGCTGGGGCCAACGTCCTGACTTTC
clone_size: few
d_call: -
j_call: TRBJ2-6
v_call: TRBV12-3/TRBV12-4

cdr3_aa: CASSLAGQEKLFF
cdr3_nt: TGTGCCAGCAGCTTGGCGGGGCAGGAAAAACTGTTTTTT
clone_size: -
d_call: -
j_call: TRBJ1-4
v_call: TRBV5-6

cdr3_aa: CASRRRPAEQYF
cdr3_nt: TGTGCCAGCAGGAGGAGGCCGGCAGAGCAGTACTTC
clone_size: many
d_call: -
j_call: TRBJ2-7
v_call: TRBV28

cdr3_aa: CSAHMTGQSSYEQYF
cdr3_nt: TGCAGTGCTCATATGACAGGGCAAAGCTCCTACGAGCAGTACTTC
clone_size: -
d_call: TRBD1
j_call: TRBJ2-7
v_call: TRBV20-1

cdr3_aa: CACNRPVENEQFF
cdr3_nt: TGTGCCTGCAACCGACCGGTAGAGAATGAGCAGTTCTTC
clone_size: -
d_call: -
j_call: TRBJ2-1
v_call: TRBV9

cdr3_aa: CATARGLGGTEAFF
cdr3_nt: TGTGCCACAGCCAGGGGGCTTGGGGGCACTGAAGCTTTCTTT
clone_size: few
d_call: TRBD1
j_call: TRBJ1-1
v_call: TRBV7-9

cdr3_aa: CASSKNKEELFF
cdr3_nt: TGTGCCAGCAGTAAGAACAAGGAGGAGCTGTTTTTT
clone_size: many
d_call: -
j_call: TRBJ2-2
v_call: TRBV12-3/TRBV12-4

cdr3_aa: CASSEDGAAQETQYF
cdr3_nt: TGTGCCAGCAGTGAAGATGGAGCAGCCCAAGAGACCCAGTACTTC
clone_size: -
d_call: -
j_call: TRBJ2-5
v_call: TRBV2

cdr3_aa: CASSYSKGSSYNEQFF
cdr3_nt: TGTGCCAGCAGTTACTCGAAAGGGAGCTCCTACAATGAGCAGTTCTTC
clone_size: -
d_call: -
j_call: TRBJ2-1
v_call: TRBV6-2/TRBV6-3

cdr3_aa: CASSDWTGGSYEQYF
cdr3_nt: TGTGCCAGTAGTGACTGGACAGGGGGTAGCTACGAGCAGTACTTC
clone_size: -
d_call: TRBD1
j_call: TRBJ2-7
v_call: TRBV19

cdr3_aa: CASRAGTLGTGELFF
cdr3_nt: TGTGCCAGCAGAGCCGGGACCCTCGGCACCGGGGAGCTGTTTTTT
clone_size: -
d_call: -
j_call: TRBJ2-2
v_call: TRBV2

cdr3_aa: CASRGTGDGYTF
cdr3_nt: TGTGCCAGCAGGGGGACAGGGGATGGCTACACCTTC
clone_size: many
d_call: TRBD1
j_call: TRBJ1-2
v_call: TRBV12-3/TRBV12-4

cdr3_aa: CASSLGGLLEAFF
cdr3_nt: TGTGCCAGCAGTTTAGGAGGGCTCCTAGAAGCTTTCTTT
clone_size: -
d_call: -
j_call: TRBJ1-1
v_call: TRBV12-3/TRBV12-4

cdr3_aa: CASSMDRAFYEQYF
cdr3_nt: TGCGCCAGCAGCATGGACAGGGCGTTCTACGAGCAGTACTTC
clone_size: few
d_call: TRBD1
j_call: TRBJ2-7
v_call: TRBV5-1

cdr3_aa: CSASNKNYGYTF
cdr3_nt: TGCAGTGCTAGTAACAAGAACTATGGCTACACCTTC
clone_size: few
d_call: -
j_call: TRBJ1-2
v_call: TRBV20-1

cdr3_aa: CASGTTGGLVETQYF
cdr3_nt: TGTGCTAGTGGAACTACAGGGGGGCTGGTAGAGACCCAGTACTTC
clone_size: few
d_call: TRBD1
j_call: TRBJ2-5
v_call: TRBV12-5

cdr3_aa: CASSVPNPGLVGRGSYNEQFF
cdr3_nt: TGTGCCAGCAGCGTACCAAATCCGGGACTAGTGGGTCGCGGATCCTACAATGAGCAGTTCTTC
clone_size: many
d_call: TRBD2
j_call: TRBJ2-1
v_call: TRBV9

cdr3_aa: CASSLGTGTPADTQYF
cdr3_nt: TGTGCCAGCAGTTTAGGGACCGGGACCCCTGCAGATACGCAGTATTTT
clone_size: -
d_call: -
j_call: TRBJ2-3
v_call: TRBV28

cdr3_aa: CASSTSGTHTGELFF
cdr3_nt: TGTGCCAGCAGTACCTCCGGGACTCACACCGGGGAGCTGTTTTTT
clone_size: few
d_call: -
j_call: TRBJ2-2
v_call: TRBV27

cdr3_aa: CSVERGQETQYF
cdr3_nt: TGCAGCGTAGAGCGGGGGCAAGAGACCCAGTACTTC
clone_size: -
d_call: TRBD2
j_call: TRBJ2-5
v_call: TRBV29-1

cdr3_aa: CASSNDLVSPPYEQYF
cdr3_nt: TGTGCCAGCAGCAATGACCTCGTGTCCCCCCCCTACGAGCAGTACTTC
clone_size: few
d_call: -
j_call: TRBJ2-7
v_call: TRBV9

cdr3_aa: CASSSPREIRSNQPQHF
cdr3_nt: TGTGCCAGCAGCAGTCCAAGGGAAATCCGGAGCAATCAGCCCCAGCATTTT
clone_size: many
d_call: -
j_call: TRBJ1-5
v_call: TRBV28

cdr3_aa: CASRWDRGGEQFF
cdr3_nt: TGTGCCAGCAGATGGGACCGGGGTGGTGAGCAGTTCTTC
clone_size: few
d_call: -
j_call: TRBJ2-1
v_call: TRBV6-2/TRBV6-3

cdr3_aa: CSARDKGPHRANVLTF
cdr3_nt: TGCAGTGCTAGAGACAAGGGACCGCATAGGGCCAACGTCCTGACTTTC
clone_size: many
d_call: -
j_call: TRBJ2-6
v_call: TRBV20-1

cdr3_aa: CASSHRDKANEKLFF
cdr3_nt: TGTGCCAGCAGCCATCGGGACAAGGCTAATGAAAAACTGTTTTTT
clone_size: -
d_call: -
j_call: TRBJ1-4
v_call: TRBV3-1

cdr3_aa: CATSDPSKYQETQYF
cdr3_nt: TGTGCCACCAGTGACCCTTCCAAGTACCAAGAGACCCAGTACTTC
clone_size: few
d_call: -
j_call: TRBJ2-5
v_call: TRBV24-1

cdr3_aa: CASSQNGQGTYEQYF
cdr3_nt: TGTGCCAGCAGCCAAAACGGACAGGGGACGTACGAGCAGTACTTC
clone_size: few
d_call: TRBD1
j_call: TRBJ2-7
v_call: TRBV12-3/TRBV12-4

cdr3_aa: CSARDPSVNEKLFF
cdr3_nt: TGCAGTGCTAGAGATCCCAGCGTTAATGAAAAACTGTTTTTT
clone_size: few
d_call: -
j_call: TRBJ1-4
v_call: TRBV20-1

cdr3_aa: CASSLRTSGDNEQFF
cdr3_nt: TGCGCCAGCAGCTTGAGAACTAGCGGGGACAATGAGCAGTTCTTC
clone_size: many
d_call: TRBD2
j_call: TRBJ2-1
v_call: TRBV5-1

cdr3_aa: CASSPGIQNSYEQYF
cdr3_nt: TGTGCCAGCAGCCCTGGAATACAGAACTCCTACGAGCAGTACTTC
clone_size: few
d_call: -
j_call: TRBJ2-7
v_call: TRBV5-5

cdr3_aa: CASSGGAQETQYF
cdr3_nt: TGTGCCAGCAGTGGAGGGGCCCAAGAGACCCAGTACTTC
clone_size: -
d_call: -
j_call: TRBJ2-5
v_call: TRBV2

cdr3_aa: CASSQEPGQGKEKLFF
cdr3_nt: TGCGCCAGCAGCCAAGAGCCGGGACAGGGGAAAGAAAAACTGTTTTTT
clone_size: -
d_call: TRBD1
j_call: TRBJ1-4
v_call: TRBV4-3

cdr3_aa: CSVLRGDSYNEQFF
cdr3_nt: TGCAGCGTTTTGCGCGGCGATTCCTACAATGAGCAGTTCTTC
clone_size: -
d_call: -
j_call: TRBJ2-1
v_call: TRBV29-1